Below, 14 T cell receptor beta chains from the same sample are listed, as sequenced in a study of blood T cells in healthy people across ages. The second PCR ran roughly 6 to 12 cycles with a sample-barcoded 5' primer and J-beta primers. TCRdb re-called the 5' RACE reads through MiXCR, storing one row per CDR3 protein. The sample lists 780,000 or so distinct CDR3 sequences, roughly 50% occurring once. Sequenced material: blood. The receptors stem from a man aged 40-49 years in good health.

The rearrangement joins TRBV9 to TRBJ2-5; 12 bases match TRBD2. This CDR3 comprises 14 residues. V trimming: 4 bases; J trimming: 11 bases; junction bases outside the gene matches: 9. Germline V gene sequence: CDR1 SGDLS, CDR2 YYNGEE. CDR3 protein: CASSSRTSGEPQYF. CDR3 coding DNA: TGTGCCAGCAGCTCTAGGACTAGCGGGGAGCCTCAGTACTTC.

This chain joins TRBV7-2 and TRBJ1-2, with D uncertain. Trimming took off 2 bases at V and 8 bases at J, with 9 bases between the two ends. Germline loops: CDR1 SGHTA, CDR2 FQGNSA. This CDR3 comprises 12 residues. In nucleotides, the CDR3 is TGTGCCAGCAGCTTAAATTTCGGGGGCTACACCTTC. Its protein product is CASSLNFGGYTF.

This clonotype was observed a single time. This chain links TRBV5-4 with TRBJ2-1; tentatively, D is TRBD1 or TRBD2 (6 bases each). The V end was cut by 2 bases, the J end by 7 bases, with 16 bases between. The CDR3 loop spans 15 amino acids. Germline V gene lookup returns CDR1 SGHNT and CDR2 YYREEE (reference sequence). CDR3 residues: CASSFERRGRNEQFF. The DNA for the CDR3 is TGTGCCAGCAGCTTTGAACGGAGGGGGAGAAATGAGCAGTTCTTC.

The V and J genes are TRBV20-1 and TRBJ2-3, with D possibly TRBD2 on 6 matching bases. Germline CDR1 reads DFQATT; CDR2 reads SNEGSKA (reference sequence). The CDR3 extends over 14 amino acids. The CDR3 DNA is TGCAGCGGGATAGCGGAACCTAGCACAGATACGCAGTATTTT. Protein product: CSGIAEPSTDTQYF.

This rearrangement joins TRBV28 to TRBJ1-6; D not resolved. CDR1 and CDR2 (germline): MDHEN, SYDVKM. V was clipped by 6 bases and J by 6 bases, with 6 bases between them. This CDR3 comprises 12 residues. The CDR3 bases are TGTGCCAGCAGAGGTCCTAATTCACCCCTCCACTTT. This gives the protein CASRGPNSPLHF.

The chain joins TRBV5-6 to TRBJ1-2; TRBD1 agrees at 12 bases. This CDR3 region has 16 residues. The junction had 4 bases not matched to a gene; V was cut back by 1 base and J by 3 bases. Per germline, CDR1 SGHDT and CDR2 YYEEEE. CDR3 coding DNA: TGTGCCAGCAGCTTGCCGGGACAGGGGGCAGACTATGGCTACACCTTC. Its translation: CASSLPGQGADYGYTF.

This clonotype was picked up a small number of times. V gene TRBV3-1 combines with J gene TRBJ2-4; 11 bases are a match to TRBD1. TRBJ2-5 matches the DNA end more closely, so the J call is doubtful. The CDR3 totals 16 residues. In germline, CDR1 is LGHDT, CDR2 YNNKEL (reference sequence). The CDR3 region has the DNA TGTGCCAGCAGCCGGAGGGACAGGGGGACCCAAGAGACCCAGTACTTC. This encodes CASSRRDRGTQETQYF.

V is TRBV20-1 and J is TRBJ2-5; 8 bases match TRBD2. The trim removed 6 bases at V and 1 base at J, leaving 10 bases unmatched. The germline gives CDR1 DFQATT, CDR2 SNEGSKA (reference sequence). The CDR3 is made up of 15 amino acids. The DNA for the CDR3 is TGCAGTGCCCCGAGGGGCGGGGGGCTCCAAGAGACCCAGTACTTC. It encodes CSAPRGGGLQETQYF.

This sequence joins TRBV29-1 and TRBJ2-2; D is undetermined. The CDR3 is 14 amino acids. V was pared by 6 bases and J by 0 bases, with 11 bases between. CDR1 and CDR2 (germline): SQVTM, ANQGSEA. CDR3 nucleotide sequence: TGCAGCGTGAAACTGCTTACGAACACCGGGGAGCTGTTTTTT. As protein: CSVKLLTNTGELFF.

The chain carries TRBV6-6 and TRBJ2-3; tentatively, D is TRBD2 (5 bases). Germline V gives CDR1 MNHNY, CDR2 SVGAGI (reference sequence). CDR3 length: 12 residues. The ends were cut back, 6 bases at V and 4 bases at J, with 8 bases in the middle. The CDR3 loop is CASREAADTQYF. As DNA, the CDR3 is TGTGCCAGCAGGGAGGCCGCAGATACGCAGTATTTT.

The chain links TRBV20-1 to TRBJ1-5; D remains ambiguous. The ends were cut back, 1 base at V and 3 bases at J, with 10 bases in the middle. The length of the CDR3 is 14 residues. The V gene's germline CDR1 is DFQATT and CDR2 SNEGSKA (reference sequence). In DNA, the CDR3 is TGCAGTGCTAGAGGGACCTTAATCAATCAGCCCCAGCATTTT. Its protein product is CSARGTLINQPQHF.

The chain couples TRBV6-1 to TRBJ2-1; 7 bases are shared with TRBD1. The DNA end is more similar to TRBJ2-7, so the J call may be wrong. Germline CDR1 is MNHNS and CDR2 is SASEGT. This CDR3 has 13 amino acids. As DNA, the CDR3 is TGTGCCAGCAGTGACAGGGGGTGGAATGAGCAGTACTTC. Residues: CASSDRGWNEQYF.

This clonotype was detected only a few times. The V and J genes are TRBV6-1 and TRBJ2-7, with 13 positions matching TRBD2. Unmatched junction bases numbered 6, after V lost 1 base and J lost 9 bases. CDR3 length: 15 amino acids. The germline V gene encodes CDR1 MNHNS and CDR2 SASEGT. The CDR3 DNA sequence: TGTGCCAGCAGTGAAGTTCCGGGACTAGCGGGGAGGCAGTACTTC. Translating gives CASSEVPGLAGRQYF.

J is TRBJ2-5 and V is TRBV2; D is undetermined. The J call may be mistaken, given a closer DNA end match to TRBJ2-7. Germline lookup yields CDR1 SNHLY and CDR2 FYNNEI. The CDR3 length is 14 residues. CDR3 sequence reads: CASSDQDLAYEQYF. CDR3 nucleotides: TGTGCCAGCAGCGATCAAGACCTGGCCTACGAGCAGTACTTC.